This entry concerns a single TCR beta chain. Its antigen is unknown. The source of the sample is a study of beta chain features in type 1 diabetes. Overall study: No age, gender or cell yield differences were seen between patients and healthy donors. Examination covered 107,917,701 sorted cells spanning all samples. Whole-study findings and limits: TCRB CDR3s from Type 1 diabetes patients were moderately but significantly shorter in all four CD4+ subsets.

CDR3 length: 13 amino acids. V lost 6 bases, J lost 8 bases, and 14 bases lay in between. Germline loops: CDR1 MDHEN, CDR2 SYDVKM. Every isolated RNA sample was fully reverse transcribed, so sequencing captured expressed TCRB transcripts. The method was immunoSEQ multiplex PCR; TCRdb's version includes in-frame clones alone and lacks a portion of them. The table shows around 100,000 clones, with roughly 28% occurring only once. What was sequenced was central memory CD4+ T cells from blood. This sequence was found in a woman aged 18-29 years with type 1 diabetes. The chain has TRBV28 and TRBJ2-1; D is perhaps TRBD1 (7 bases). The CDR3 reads CASRQGGGDEQFF. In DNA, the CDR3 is TGTGCCAGCAGGCAGGGGGGCGGCGATGAGCAGTTCTTC.